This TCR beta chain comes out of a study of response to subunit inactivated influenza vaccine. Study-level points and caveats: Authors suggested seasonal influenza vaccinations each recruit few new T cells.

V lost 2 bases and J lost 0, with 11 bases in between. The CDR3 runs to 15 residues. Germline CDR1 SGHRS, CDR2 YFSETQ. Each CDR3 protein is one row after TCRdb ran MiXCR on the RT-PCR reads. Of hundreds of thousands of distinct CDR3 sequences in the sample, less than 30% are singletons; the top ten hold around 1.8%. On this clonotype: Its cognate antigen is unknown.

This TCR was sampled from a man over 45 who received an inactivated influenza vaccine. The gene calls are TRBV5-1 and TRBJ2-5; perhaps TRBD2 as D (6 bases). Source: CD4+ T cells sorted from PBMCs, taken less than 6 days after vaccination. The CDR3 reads CASSFSGGDQETQYF. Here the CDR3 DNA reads TGCGCCAGCAGCTTTAGCGGAGGGGACCAAGAGACCCAGTACTTC.